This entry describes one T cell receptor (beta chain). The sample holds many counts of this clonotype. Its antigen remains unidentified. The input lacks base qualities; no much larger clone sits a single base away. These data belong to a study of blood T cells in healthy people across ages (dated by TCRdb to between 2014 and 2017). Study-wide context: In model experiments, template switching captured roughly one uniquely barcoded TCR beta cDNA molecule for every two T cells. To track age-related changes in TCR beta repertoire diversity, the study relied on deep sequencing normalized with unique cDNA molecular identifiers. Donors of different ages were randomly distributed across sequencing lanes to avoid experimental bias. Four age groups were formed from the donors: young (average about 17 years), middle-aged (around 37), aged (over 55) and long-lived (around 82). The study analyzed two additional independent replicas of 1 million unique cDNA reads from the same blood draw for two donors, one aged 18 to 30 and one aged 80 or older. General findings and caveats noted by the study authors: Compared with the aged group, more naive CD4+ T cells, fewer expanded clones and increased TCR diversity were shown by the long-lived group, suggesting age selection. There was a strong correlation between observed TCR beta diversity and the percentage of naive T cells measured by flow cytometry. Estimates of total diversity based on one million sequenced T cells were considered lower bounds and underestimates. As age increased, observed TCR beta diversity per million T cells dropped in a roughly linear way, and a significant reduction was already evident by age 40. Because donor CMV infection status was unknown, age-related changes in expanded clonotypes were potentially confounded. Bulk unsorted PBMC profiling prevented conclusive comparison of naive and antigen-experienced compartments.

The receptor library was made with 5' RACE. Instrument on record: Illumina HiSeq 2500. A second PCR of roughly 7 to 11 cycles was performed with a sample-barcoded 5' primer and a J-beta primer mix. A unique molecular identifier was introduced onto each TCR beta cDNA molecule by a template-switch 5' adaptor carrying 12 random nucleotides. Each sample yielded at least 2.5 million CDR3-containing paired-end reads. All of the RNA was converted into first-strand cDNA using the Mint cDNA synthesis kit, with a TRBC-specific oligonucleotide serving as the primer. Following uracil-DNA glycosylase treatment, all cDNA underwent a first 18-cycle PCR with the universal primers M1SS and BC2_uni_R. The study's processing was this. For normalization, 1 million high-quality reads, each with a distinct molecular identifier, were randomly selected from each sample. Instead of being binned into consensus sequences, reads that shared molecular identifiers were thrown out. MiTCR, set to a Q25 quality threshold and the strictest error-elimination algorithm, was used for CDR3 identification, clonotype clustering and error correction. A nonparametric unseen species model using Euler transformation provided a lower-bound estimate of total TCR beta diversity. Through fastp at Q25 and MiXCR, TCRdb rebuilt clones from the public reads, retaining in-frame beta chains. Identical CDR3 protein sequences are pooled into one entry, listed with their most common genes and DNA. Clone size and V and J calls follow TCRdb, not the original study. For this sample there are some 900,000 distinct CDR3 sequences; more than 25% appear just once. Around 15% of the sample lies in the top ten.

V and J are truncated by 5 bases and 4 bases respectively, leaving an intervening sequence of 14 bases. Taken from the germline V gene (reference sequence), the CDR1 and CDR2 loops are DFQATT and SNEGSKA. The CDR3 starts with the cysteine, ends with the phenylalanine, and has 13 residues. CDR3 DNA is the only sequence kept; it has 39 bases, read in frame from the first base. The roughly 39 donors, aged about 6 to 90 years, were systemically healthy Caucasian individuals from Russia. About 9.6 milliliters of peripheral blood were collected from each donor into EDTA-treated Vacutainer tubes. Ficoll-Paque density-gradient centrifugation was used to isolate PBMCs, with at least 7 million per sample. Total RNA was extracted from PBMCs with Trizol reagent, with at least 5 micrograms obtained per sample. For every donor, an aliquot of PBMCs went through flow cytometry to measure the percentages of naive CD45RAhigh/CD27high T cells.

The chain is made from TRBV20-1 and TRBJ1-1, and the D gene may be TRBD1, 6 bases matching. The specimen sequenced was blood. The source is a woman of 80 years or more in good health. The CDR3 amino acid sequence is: CSASPTGITEAFF. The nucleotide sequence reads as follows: TGCAGTGCTTCTCCTACAGGGATCACTGAAGCTTTCTTT.